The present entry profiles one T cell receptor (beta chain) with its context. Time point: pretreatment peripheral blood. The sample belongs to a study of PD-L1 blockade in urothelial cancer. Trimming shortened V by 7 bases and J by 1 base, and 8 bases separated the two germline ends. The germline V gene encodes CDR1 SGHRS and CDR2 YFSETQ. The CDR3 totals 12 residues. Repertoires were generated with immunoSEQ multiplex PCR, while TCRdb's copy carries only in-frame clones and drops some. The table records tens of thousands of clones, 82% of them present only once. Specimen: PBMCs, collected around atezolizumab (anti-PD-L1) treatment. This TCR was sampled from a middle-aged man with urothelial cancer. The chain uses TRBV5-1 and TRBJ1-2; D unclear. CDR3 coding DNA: TGCGCCAGCGGCGGGAATAACTATGGCTACACCTTC. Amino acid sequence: CASGGNNYGYTF.